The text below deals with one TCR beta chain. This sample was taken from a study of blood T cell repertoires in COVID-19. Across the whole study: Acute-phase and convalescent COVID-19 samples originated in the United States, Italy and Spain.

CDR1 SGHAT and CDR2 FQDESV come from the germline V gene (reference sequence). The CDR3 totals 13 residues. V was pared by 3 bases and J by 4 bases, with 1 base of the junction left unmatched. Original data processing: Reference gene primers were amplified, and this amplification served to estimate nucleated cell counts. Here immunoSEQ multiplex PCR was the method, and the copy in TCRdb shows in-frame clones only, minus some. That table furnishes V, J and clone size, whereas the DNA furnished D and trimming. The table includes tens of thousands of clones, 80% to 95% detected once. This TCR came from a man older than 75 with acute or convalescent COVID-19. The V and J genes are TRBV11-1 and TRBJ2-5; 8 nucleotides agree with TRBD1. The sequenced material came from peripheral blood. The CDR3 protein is CASSFGQGETQYF. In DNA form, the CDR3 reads TGTGCCAGCAGCTTCGGACAGGGAGAGACCCAGTACTTC.